The 18 T cell receptor beta chains below all came from one sample that was sequenced in a study of tumor-infiltrating lymphocytes in glioblastoma multiforme. Multiple V-beta primers and a C-beta primer amplified TCRB from RNA. TCRdb passed the multiplex PCR reads through MiXCR, listing each CDR3 protein once. Here the sample spans about 13,000 distinct CDR3 sequences, over 60% being singletons. The source material was brain tumor tissue. The receptors shown here come from a male donor with glioblastoma.

Regarding this clonotype: Relative to the germline gene, one junction end is altered; a read error may explain this. The genes are TRBV5-4 and TRBJ2-1; 8 positions match TRBD2. Germline V gene lookup returns CDR1 SGHNT and CDR2 YYREEE (reference sequence). This CDR3 has 16 amino acids. The CDR3 bases are TGTGCCAGCAGCGTACTAGCGGAAGGGGGTTCCAATGGGCAGTCCTTC. It specifies CASSVLAEGGSNGQSF.

This clonotype is deemed medium-sized. V usage is TRBV29-1 and J usage is TRBJ2-1; no reliable D call. Trimming left V 7 bases short and J 2 bases short, with 18 bases between. Per the germline V gene, CDR1 is SQVTM and CDR2 is ANQGSEA. This CDR3 spans 15 amino acids. CDR3: CSELTLSATYNEQFF. CDR3 nucleotide sequence: TGCAGCGAATTAACTCTCTCAGCCACCTACAATGAGCAGTTCTTC.

The genes are TRBV11-2 and TRBJ2-2; TRBD1 matches 7 bases. V trimming: 7 bases; J trimming: 4 bases; junction bases outside the gene matches: 12. Germline CDR1 is SGHAT and CDR2 is FQNNGV. The CDR3 runs 16 residues. In DNA form, the CDR3 reads TGTGCCAGCACCCCCCGACAGGGCGATGGCACCGGGGAGCTGTTTTTT. Amino acids: CASTPRQGDGTGELFF.

A note on this clonotype: One junction end does not reproduce the germline sequence, and a read error may be involved. The CDR3 DNA sequence: TGCGCCAGCAGTGACACCAATTATGGCTACGCCTTC. This codes for CASSDTNYGYAF. The J gene is TRBJ1-2, the V gene TRBV10-1; no reliable D call. The CDR3 consists of 12 residues. Looked up from germline, CDR1 is WNHNN and CDR2 is SYGVQD (reference sequence).

This clonotype is labeled medium-sized. CDR3 protein: CASSLGGFREVPSGDTEAFF. The CDR3 DNA follows: TGTGCCAGCAGCTTAGGCGGGTTTAGGGAGGTCCCATCGGGCGACACTGAAGCTTTCTTT. The V call is TRBV7-9, the J call TRBJ1-1, with D uncertain. Trimming shortened V by 1 base and J by 3 bases, and 27 bases separated the two germline ends. This CDR3 spans 20 amino acids. From germline, CDR1 is SEHNR and CDR2 FQNEAQ (reference sequence). The complete variable domain, with remaining parts taken from reference TRBV7-9 and TRBJ1-1, reads DTGVSQNPRHKITKRGQNVTFRCDPISEHNRLYWYRQTLGQGPEFLTYFQNEAQLEKSRLLSDRFSAERPKGSFSTLEIQRTEQGDSAMYLCASSLGGFREVPSGDTEAFFGQGTRLTVV.

This sequence joins TRBV28 and TRBJ2-7; 7 positions match TRBD1. V shed 7 bases and J 5 bases; nucleotides not matched to a gene: 8. CDR3 length equals 13 residues. Germline V CDR1 and CDR2: MDHEN, SYDVKM. The CDR3 sequence is CASTEGGRDEQYF. CDR3 DNA sequence: TGTGCCAGCACAGAAGGGGGCCGGGACGAGCAGTACTTC.

As DNA, the CDR3 is TGCGCCAGCAGCGCGACTAGGGGGAGTTCTGAGCCCCAGTACTTC. Translated: CASSATRGSSEPQYF. V is TRBV5-1 and J is TRBJ2-5; the D gene could be TRBD1 or TRBD2 (6 bases each). V gave up 4 bases and J gave up 9 bases, with 22 bases separating them. The V gene's germline CDR1 is SGHRS and CDR2 YFSETQ. The CDR3 contains 15 residues.

V usage is TRBV20-1 and J usage is TRBJ2-7; TRBD1 is a possible D gene (6 bases). This CDR3 comprises 14 residues. Deletions cut 5 bases from V and 3 bases from J, with 17 bases between. CDR1 is DFQATT, CDR2 SNEGSKA, per germline (reference sequence). The CDR3 loop is CSAGKDSGNYEQYF. The CDR3 region has the DNA TGCAGTGCTGGGAAGGACAGCGGAAACTACGAGCAGTACTTC.

This clonotype was seen only a few times. The V call is TRBV19, the J call TRBJ2-1; D tentatively fits TRBD1 or TRBD2 (5 bases each). CDR3 size: 14 residues. Germline-derived CDR1 and CDR2 are LNHDA and SQIVND (reference sequence). V lost 3 bases to trimming and J lost 7 bases, with 13 bases between them. CDR3 amino acids: CASSIKLGVNEQFF. The CDR3 bases are TGTGCCAGTAGTATTAAGTTGGGGGTTAATGAGCAGTTCTTC. The full variable domain, its missing parts supplied by reference TRBV19 and TRBJ2-1, is DGGITQSPKYLFRKEGQNVTLSCEQNLNHDAMYWYRQDPGQGLRLIYYSQIVNDFQKGDIAEGYSVSREKKESFPLTVTSAQKNPTAFYLCASSIKLGVNEQFFGPGTRLTVL.

This clonotype was recorded only once. An end of the junction does not agree with germline; a read error may underlie this. The chain is built from TRBV29-1 and TRBJ1-2, with 9 nucleotides matching TRBD1. The CDR3 is 15 residues long. CDR1 and CDR2 from the germline V gene are SQVTM and ANQGSEA. For the CDR3, the DNA is TGCAGCGTTGAACCGGGACAGGGCCTAAGAGATGGCCACACCTTC. Protein product: CSVEPGQGLRDGHTF. The complete variable domain, with remaining parts taken from reference TRBV29-1 and TRBJ1-2, reads SAVISQKPSRDICQRGTSLTIQCQVDSQVTMMFWYRQQPGQSLTLIATANQGSEATYESGFVIDKFPISRPNLTFSTLTVSNMSPEDSSIYLCSVEPGQGLRDGHTFGSGTRLTVV.

This clonotype was counted once. The chain recombines TRBV6-6 with TRBJ2-1, with D possibly TRBD1 on 6 matching bases. V gave up 0 bases and J gave up 7 bases, with 10 bases separating them. The germline gives CDR1 MNHNY, CDR2 SVGAGI (reference sequence). The CDR3 has 14 amino acids. The CDR3 region is CASSYSSRGNEQFF. In nucleotides, the CDR3 is TGTGCCAGCAGTTACTCCTCTAGGGGGAATGAGCAGTTCTTC.

This chain connects TRBV12-3 or TRBV12-4 to TRBJ2-5, with 7 positions matching TRBD1. The CDR3 length is 15 residues. J was trimmed by 10 bases and V by 5 bases; bases with no gene match: 16. CDR3 sequence (DNA): TGTGCCAGCAGTACCTACGGGACAGACCAAAAGAACCAGTACTTC. Its protein product is CASSTYGTDQKNQYF.

About this clonotype: The CDR3 ends on some other residue instead of the conserved phenylalanine or tryptophan, so this is likely a read error. The genes are TRBV10-1 and TRBJ2-5; D unclear. Germline V lookup: CDR1 WNHNN, CDR2 SYGVQD (reference sequence). V gave up 11 bases and J gave up 5 bases, with 18 bases separating them. This CDR3 has 13 amino acids. The CDR3 DNA is TGCGCCCCTGAGAGGTCCCCTGGGGAGACCCAGTACTAC. This sequence encodes CAPERSPGETQYY.

This clonotype is large by share. The chain links TRBV11-1 to TRBJ2-7, with no clear D. From germline, CDR1 is SGHAT and CDR2 FQDESV (reference sequence). The V end was cut by 2 bases, the J end by 4 bases, with 6 bases between. CDR3 length: 12 residues. Written as DNA, the CDR3 is TGTGCCAGCAGCTTATGGGGATACGAGCAGTACTTC. As protein: CASSLWGYEQYF.

The CDR3, as DNA: TGCGCCAGCAGTGTGGCTAGCGGGGGGACCACAGATACGCAGTATTTT. Residues: CASSVASGGTTDTQYF. The rearrangement uses TRBV10-1 and TRBJ2-3; 11 nucleotides agree with TRBD2. V shed 4 bases, J shed 2 bases, and the junction held 5 bases outside the gene matches. This CDR3 spans 16 amino acids. The germline CDR1 and CDR2 sequences are WNHNN and SYGVQD (reference sequence).

In DNA form, the CDR3 reads TGCGCCAATAGTACAGGGGGCAATGAGCAGTTCTTC. Its translation is CANSTGGNEQFF. This chain connects TRBV10-2 to TRBJ2-1; 8 nucleotides agree with TRBD1. CDR1 and CDR2 from the germline V gene are WSHSY and SAAADI. The junction had 5 bases not matched to a gene; V was cut back by 10 bases and J by 6 bases. The CDR3 runs 12 residues.

About this clonotype itself: The junction departs from the called germline gene at one end, perhaps through a read error. The V call is TRBV3-1, the J call TRBJ1-2, with no clear D. The CDR3 extends over 13 amino acids. The germline CDR1 and CDR2 sequences are LGHDT and YNNKEL (reference sequence). For the CDR3, the DNA is TGTGCCAGCAGCCAGGACCGGGTCTATGGCTGCACCTTC. It encodes CASSQDRVYGCTF.

V is TRBV6-5 and J is TRBJ2-5, with D possibly TRBD2 on 6 matching bases. CDR1 MNHEY and CDR2 SVGAGI come from the germline V gene. The CDR3 covers 21 residues. Trimming took off 2 bases at V and 4 bases at J, with 32 bases between the two ends. The CDR3 sequence: CASSYPRHPCWGGKVRETQYF. The DNA for the CDR3 is TGTGCCAGCAGTTACCCTAGGCACCCATGTTGGGGAGGAAAGGTTAGAGAGACCCAGTACTTC.